This T cell receptor beta chain is from a study of T cell repertoires in aging, cancer and after chemotherapy. At the level of the study: Healthy donor repertoires were recorded over several months to years and showed clear clonal overlap. Study conclusions and caveats: Untreated cancer patients had significantly lower blood TCR diversity than age-matched healthy donors. Across the chemotherapy interval, each cancer cohort showed higher median generation probability, suggesting thymic rebound. Healthy donors lost TCR diversity with age mainly through richness, cancer patients through richness and evenness.

The germline gives CDR1 SGHNT, CDR2 YENEEA. V dropped 5 bases and J dropped 4 bases, with 8 bases sitting between them. The CDR3 has 12 residues. The template was genomic DNA from peripheral blood, not RNA. Multiplex touch-down PCR with TRB-A/B primers amplified rearranged V-D-J TRB sequences. TCRdb re-called the multiplex PCR reads with MiXCR, one entry per CDR3 protein. Of some 10,000 distinct CDR3 sequences in the sample, more than 25% were seen once. Points on this clonotype: Its antigen is not known.

The sequencing input was blood. The chain carries TRBV11-3 and TRBJ2-5; D call uncertain. This receptor was obtained from a human donor in good health. CDR3 sequence (DNA): TGTGCCAGCAGCCTACGGATAGAGACCCAGTACTTC. Protein sequence: CASSLRIETQYF.